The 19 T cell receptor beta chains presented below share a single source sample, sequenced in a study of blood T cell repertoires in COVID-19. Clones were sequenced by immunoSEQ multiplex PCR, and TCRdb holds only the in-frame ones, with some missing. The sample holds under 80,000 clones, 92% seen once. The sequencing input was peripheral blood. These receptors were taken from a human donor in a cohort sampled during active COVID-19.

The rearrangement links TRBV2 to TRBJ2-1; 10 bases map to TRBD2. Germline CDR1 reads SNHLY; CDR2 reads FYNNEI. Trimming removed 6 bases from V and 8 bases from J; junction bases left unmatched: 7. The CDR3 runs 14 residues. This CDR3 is CASSGLAGAYEQFF. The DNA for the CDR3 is TGTGCCAGCAGCGGTCTAGCGGGGGCCTATGAGCAGTTCTTC.

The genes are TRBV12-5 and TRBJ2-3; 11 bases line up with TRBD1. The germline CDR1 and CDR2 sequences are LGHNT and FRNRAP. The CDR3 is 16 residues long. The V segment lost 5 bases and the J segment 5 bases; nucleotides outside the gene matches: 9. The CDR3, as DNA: TGTGCTAGTGGTCCCGGGGACAGGGGGAGGGTAGATACGCAGTATTTT. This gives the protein CASGPGDRGRVDTQYF.

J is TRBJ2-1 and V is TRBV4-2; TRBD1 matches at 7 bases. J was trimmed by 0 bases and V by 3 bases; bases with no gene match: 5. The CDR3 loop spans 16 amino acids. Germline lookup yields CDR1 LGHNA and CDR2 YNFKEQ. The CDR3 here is CASSQKGQSSYNEQFF. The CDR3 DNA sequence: TGTGCCAGCAGCCAGAAGGGACAGAGCTCCTACAATGAGCAGTTCTTC.

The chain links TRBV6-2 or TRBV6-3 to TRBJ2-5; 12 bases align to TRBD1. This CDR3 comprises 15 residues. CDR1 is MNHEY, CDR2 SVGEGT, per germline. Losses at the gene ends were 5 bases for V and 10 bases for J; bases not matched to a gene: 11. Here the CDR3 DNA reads TGTGCCAGCAGTCGCACCGGGACAGGGGGCAATAGCCAGTACTTC. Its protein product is CASSRTGTGGNSQYF.

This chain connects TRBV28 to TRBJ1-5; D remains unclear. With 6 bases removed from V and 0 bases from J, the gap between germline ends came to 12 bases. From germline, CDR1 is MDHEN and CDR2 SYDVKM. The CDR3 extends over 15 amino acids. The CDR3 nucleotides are TGTGCCAGCAGCCCCAGTACCCTTAGCAATCAGCCCCAGCATTTT. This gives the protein CASSPSTLSNQPQHF. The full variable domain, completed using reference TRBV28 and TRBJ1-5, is DVKVTQSSRYLVKRTGEKVFLECVQDMDHENMFWYRQDPGLGLRLIYFSYDVKMKEKGDIPEGYSVSREKKERFSLILESASTNQTSMYLCASSPSTLSNQPQHFGDGTRLSIL.

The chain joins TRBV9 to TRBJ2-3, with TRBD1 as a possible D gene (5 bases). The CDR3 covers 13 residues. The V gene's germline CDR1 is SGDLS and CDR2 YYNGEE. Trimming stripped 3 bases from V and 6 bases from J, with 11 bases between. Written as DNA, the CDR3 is TGTGCCAGCAGCGAAGGGGTCGGGGATACGCAGTATTTT. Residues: CASSEGVGDTQYF.

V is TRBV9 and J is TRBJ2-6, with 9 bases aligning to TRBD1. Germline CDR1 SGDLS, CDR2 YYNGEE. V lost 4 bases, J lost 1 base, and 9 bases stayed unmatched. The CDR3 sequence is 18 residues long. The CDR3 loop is CASSTPDRGFSGANVLTF. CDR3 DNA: TGTGCCAGCAGCACCCCGGACAGGGGTTTTTCTGGGGCCAACGTCCTGACTTTC.

The chain's CDR3 is CASSGGVDNEQFF. In DNA form, the CDR3 reads TGTGCCAGCAGCGGCGGGGTTGACAATGAGCAGTTCTTC. V is TRBV7-3 and J is TRBJ2-1; D is possibly TRBD2 (6 bases). V shed 5 bases and J shed 5 bases, with 10 bases lying between them. CDR3 length: 13 residues. Germline V gene sequence: CDR1 SGHTA, CDR2 FQGTGA.

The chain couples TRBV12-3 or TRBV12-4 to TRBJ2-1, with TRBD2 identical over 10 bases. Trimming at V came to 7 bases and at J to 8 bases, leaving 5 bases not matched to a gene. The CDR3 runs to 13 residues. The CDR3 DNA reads TGTGCCAGCACTAGCGGGAGCTTCGATGAGCAGTTCTTC. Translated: CASTSGSFDEQFF.

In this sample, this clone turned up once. The chain's CDR3 is CASSYGGAVEPQHF. The CDR3 DNA is TGTGCCAGCAGTTACGGCGGGGCGGTGGAGCCCCAGCATTTT. The chain has TRBV6-6 and TRBJ1-5; TRBD1 might be the D (5 bases). The V gene lost 2 bases and the J gene lost 8 bases, with 13 bases spanning the gap. Germline assignment: CDR1 MNHNY and CDR2 SVGAGI (reference sequence). This CDR3 region has 14 residues.

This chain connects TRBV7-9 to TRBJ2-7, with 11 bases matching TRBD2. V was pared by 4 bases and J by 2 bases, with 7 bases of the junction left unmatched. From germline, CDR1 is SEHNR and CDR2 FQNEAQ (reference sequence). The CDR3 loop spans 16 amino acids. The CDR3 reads CASSSPRLAGTYEQYF. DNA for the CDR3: TGTGCCAGCAGCTCCCCTCGACTAGCGGGAACCTACGAGCAGTACTTC.

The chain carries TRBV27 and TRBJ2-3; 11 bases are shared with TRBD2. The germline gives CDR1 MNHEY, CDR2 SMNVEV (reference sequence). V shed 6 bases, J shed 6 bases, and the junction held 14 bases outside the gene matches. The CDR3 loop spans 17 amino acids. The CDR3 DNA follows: TGTGCCAGCAGACCCACGCGGCTAGCGGGGGGAGGGGATACGCAGTATTTT. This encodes CASRPTRLAGGGDTQYF.

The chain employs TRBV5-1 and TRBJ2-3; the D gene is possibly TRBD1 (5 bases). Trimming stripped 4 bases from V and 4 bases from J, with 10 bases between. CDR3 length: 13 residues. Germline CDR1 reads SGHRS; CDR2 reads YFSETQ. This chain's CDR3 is CASSPDSPDTQYF. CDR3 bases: TGCGCCAGCAGCCCCGACAGCCCAGATACGCAGTATTTT.

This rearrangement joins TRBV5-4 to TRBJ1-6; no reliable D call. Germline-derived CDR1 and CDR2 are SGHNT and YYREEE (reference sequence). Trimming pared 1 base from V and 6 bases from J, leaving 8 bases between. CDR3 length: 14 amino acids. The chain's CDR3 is CASSLTQRNSPLHF. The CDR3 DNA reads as TGTGCCAGCAGCTTGACCCAGCGTAATTCACCCCTCCACTTT.

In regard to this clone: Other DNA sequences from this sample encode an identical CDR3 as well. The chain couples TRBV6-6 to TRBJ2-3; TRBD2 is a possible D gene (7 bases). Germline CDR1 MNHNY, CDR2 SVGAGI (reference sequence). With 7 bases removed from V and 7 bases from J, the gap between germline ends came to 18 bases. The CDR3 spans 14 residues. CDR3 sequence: CASTAGAFSNTQYF. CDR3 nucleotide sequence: TGTGCCAGCACCGCGGGGGCGTTCTCAAATACGCAGTATTTT.

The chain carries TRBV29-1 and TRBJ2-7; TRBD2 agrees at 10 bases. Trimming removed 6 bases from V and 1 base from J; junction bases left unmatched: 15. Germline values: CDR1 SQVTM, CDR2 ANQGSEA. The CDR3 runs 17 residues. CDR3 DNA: TGCAGCGTGACTGGACTAGCGGACCAAGGGGGTTCCTACGAGCAGTACTTC. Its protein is CSVTGLADQGGSYEQYF.

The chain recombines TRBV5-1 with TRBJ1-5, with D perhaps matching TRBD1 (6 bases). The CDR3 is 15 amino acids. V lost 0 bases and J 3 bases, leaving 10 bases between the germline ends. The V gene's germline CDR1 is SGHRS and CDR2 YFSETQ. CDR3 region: CASSLGGGHNQPQHF. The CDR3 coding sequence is TGCGCCAGCAGCTTGGGCGGGGGACACAATCAGCCCCAGCATTTT.

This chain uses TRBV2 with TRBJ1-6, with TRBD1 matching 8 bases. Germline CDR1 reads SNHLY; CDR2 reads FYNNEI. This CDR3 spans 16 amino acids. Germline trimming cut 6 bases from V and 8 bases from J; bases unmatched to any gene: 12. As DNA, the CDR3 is TGTGCCAGCAGCCCTAGGACAGGGTTGATTCATTCACCCCTCCACTTT. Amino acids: CASSPRTGLIHSPLHF.

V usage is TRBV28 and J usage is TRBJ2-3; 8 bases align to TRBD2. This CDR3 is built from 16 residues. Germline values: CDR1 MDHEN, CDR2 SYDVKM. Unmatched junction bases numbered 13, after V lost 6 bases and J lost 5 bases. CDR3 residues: CASSQRGGWLKDTQYF. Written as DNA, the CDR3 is TGTGCCAGCAGCCAACGGGGGGGCTGGCTTAAAGATACGCAGTATTTT.